Presented here are 14 T cell receptor beta chains from one specimen sequenced in a study of T-cell memory formation after mild COVID-19 (dated by TCRdb to the early 2020s). The method behind the library was 5' RACE. Sequencer: Illumina NovaSeq 6000. TCRdb trimmed the raw reads at Q25, called clones with MiXCR and kept productive beta chains. For every CDR3 protein sequence, its rows merge into one entry that carries the most common genes and DNA. Counted in this sample were 470,000 or so distinct CDR3 sequences; 20% to 25% of them appeared once. 9.5% to 15% of the sample is in the top ten clones. The specimen was PBMCs or a T cell subset sorted from them (not recorded which). The receptors here all came from an adult woman who had mild COVID-19 (a few samples of this study predate the infection). The sample titles of this study are shuffled in the database, so cell type and time point are left out; the donor was told from shared clones.

This clonotype occurred a few times. The chain has TRBV7-2 and TRBJ1-1; 7 nucleotides match TRBD1. This CDR3 region has 15 residues. Germline CDR1 SGHTA, CDR2 FQGNSA. V gave up 5 bases and J gave up 0 bases; unmatched junction bases: 6. CDR3 loop: CASSPGGGMNTEAFF. The CDR3 nucleotides are TGTGCCAGCAGCCCAGGGGGGGGGATGAACACTGAAGCTTTCTTT.

This clonotype was seen more than once but under ten times. This chain joins TRBV7-2 and TRBJ2-7; D is uncertain. Trimming cost V 4 bases and J 0 bases, with 10 bases left between them. The CDR3 sequence is 14 residues long. Germline lookup yields CDR1 SGHTA and CDR2 FQGNSA. The CDR3 loop reads CASSSVRSSYEQYF. CDR3 coding DNA: TGTGCCAGCAGCTCCGTCCGGAGCTCCTACGAGCAGTACTTC.

The chain combines TRBV15 with TRBJ2-7; D is undetermined. CDR3 size: 12 residues. Looked up from germline, CDR1 is LNHNV and CDR2 is YYDKDF (reference sequence). The V and J ends lost 3 bases and 3 bases respectively, with 6 bases between them. In nucleotides, the CDR3 is TGTGCCACCAGCAGTAAGAGCTACGAGCAGTACTTC. The encoded protein is CATSSKSYEQYF.

The chain carries TRBV9 and TRBJ2-1; the match to TRBD2 covers 7 bases. The CDR3 spans 15 residues. Losses at the gene ends were 0 bases for V and 5 bases for J; bases not matched to a gene: 5. CDR1 is SGDLS, CDR2 YYNGEE, per germline. CDR3: CASSVEASGDNEQFF. The DNA of the CDR3 is TGTGCCAGCAGCGTAGAGGCTAGCGGAGACAATGAGCAGTTCTTC.

This clonotype showed up just once. V gene TRBV11-3 combines with J gene TRBJ1-2, with D possibly TRBD1 on 6 matching bases. The CDR3 extends over 14 amino acids. Per germline, CDR1 SGHNT and CDR2 YENEEA. V lost 3 bases, J lost 6 bases, and 14 bases lay in between. In nucleotides, the CDR3 is TGTGCCAGCAGCTTCCGCGGGGGGGCGGATGGCTACACCTTC. It is translated as CASSFRGGADGYTF.

The CDR3 protein is CATSDPGGGGWTDTQYF. DNA of the CDR3: TGTGCCACCAGTGACCCGGGTGGGGGGGGCTGGACAGATACGCAGTATTTT. The V and J genes are TRBV24-1 and TRBJ2-3, with D maybe TRBD2 (7 bases). The V and J ends lost 4 bases and 3 bases respectively, with 19 bases between them. The CDR3 totals 17 residues. Germline values: CDR1 KGHDR, CDR2 SFDVKD.

This clonotype was recorded only once. Sequence at one end of the junction differs from germline and may be a read error. The V and J genes are TRBV6-1 and TRBJ1-1, with D perhaps TRBD1 (6 bases). From germline, CDR1 is MNHNS and CDR2 SASEGT. The CDR3 length is 12 residues. CDR3 loop: CASSRTGQRAPF. The CDR3 nucleotides read TGTGCCAGCAGCAGAACTGGACAGAGAGCTCCGTTT.

V gene TRBV20-1 combines with J gene TRBJ1-3, with 7 bases fitting TRBD1. J lost 1 base, V lost 2 bases, and 8 bases had no gene match. CDR1 is DFQATT, CDR2 SNEGSKA, per germline (reference sequence). This CDR3 contains 16 residues. The CDR3 loop reads CSARPTGILSGNTIYF. DNA of the CDR3: TGCAGTGCTAGACCGACAGGGATACTGTCTGGAAACACCATATATTTT.

This clonotype occurred a few times. V is TRBV5-5 and J is TRBJ2-2; the D call may be TRBD1 or TRBD2 (5 bases each). Germline V gene lookup returns CDR1 SGHKS and CDR2 YYEKEE (reference sequence). The V end was cut by 4 bases, the J end by 7 bases, with 14 bases between. This CDR3 is built from 14 residues. Here the CDR3 reads CASSPGPDVGELFF. CDR3 DNA sequence: TGTGCCAGCAGCCCGGGACCAGACGTCGGGGAGCTGTTTTTT.

This CDR3 is CASSPFSSGNNEQYF. Here the CDR3 DNA reads TGCGCCAGCAGCCCCTTCTCTAGCGGGAACAACGAGCAGTACTTC. This chain connects TRBV5-1 to TRBJ2-7; 9 bases map to TRBD2. V gave up 4 bases and J gave up 5 bases; unmatched junction bases: 10. Germline CDR1 SGHRS, CDR2 YFSETQ. This CDR3 contains 15 residues. Full variable domain (remainder filled in from reference TRBV5-1 and TRBJ2-7): KAGVTQTPRYLIKTRGQQVTLSCSPISGHRSVSWYQQTPGQGLQFLFEYFSETQRNKGNFPGRFSGRQFSNSRSEMNVSTLELGDSALYLCASSPFSSGNNEQYFGPGTRLTVT.

This clonotype has just a few counts. The chain has TRBV9 and TRBJ2-1, with D perhaps TRBD1 (5 bases). V dropped 6 bases and J dropped 4 bases, with 8 bases sitting between them. Germline assignment: CDR1 SGDLS and CDR2 YYNGEE. The CDR3 covers 12 residues. The CDR3 loop is CASKGFYNEQFF. The CDR3 nucleotides read TGTGCCAGCAAGGGGTTTTACAATGAGCAGTTCTTC.

V and J are TRBV24-1 and TRBJ1-4; 8 nucleotides align to TRBD1. V lost 4 bases, J lost 10 bases, and 13 bases stayed unmatched. Germline CDR1 reads KGHDR; CDR2 reads SFDVKD. CDR3 length: 16 residues. The chain's CDR3 is CATSDNPGQGGGKLFF. CDR3 DNA sequence: TGTGCCACCAGTGACAATCCAGGACAGGGAGGCGGAAAACTGTTTTTT.

V usage is TRBV20-1 and J usage is TRBJ1-6, with TRBD1 matching 7 bases. The germline CDR1 and CDR2 sequences are DFQATT and SNEGSKA (reference sequence). CDR3 length equals 15 residues. The junction had 8 bases not matched to a gene; V was cut back by 2 bases and J by 7 bases. CDR3 DNA sequence: TGCAGTGCTAGACGACCCGGGACAGAGAATTCACCCCTCCACTTT. Protein sequence: CSARRPGTENSPLHF.

As concerns this clonotype: Germline is not matched at one junction end, which may reflect a read error. The rearrangement uses TRBV30 and TRBJ2-1; 7 nucleotides align to TRBD2. This CDR3 is 13 amino acids long. The germline CDR1 and CDR2 sequences are GTSNPN and SVGIG (reference sequence). CDR3 sequence reads: CVWIWGGYNEQFF. The CDR3 nucleotides are TGTGTCTGGATTTGGGGGGGCTACAATGAGCAGTTCTTC.